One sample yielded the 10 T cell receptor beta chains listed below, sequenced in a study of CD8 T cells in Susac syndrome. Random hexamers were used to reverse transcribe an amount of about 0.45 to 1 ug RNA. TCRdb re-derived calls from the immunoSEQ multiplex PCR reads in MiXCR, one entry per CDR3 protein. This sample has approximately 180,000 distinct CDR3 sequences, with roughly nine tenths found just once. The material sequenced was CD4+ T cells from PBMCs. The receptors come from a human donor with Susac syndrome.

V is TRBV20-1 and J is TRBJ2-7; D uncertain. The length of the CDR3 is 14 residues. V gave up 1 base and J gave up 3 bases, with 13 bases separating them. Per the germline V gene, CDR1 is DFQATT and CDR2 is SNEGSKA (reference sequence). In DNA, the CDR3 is TGCAGTGCTAGAGTGGATAGGTTTGGCTACGAGCAGTACTTC. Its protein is CSARVDRFGYEQYF.

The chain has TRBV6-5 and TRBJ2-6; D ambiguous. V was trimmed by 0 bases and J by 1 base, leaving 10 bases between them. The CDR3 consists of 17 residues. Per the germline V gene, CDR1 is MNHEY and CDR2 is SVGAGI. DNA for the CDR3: TGTGCCAGCAGTTACTCAGGCACCCCATCTGGGGCCAACGTCCTGACTTTC. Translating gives CASSYSGTPSGANVLTF.

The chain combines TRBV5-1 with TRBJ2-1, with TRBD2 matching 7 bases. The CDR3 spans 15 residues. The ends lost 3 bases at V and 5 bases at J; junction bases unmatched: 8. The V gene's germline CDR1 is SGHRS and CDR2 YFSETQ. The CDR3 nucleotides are TGCGCCAGCAGCTACTGGGGGGGGGATAACAATGAGCAGTTCTTC. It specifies CASSYWGGDNNEQFF.

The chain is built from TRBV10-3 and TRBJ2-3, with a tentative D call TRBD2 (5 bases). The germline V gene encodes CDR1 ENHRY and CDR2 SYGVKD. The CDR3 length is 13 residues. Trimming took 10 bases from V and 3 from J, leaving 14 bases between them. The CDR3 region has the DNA TGTGCCACCCGGGGAGCGGATACAGATACGCAGTATTTT. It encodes CATRGADTDTQYF.

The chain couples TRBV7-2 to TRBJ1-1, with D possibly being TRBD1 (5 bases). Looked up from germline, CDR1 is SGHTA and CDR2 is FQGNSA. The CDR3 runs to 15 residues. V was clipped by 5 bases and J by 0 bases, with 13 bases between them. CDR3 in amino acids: CASSQLGLMNTEAFF. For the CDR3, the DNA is TGTGCCAGCAGCCAATTGGGACTGATGAACACTGAAGCTTTCTTT.

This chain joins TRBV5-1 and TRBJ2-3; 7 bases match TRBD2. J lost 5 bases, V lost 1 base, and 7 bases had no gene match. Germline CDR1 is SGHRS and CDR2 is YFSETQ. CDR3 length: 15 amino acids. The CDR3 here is CASSLTSDTRDTQYF. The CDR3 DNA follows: TGCGCCAGCAGCTTGACTAGCGACACCAGAGATACGCAGTATTTT. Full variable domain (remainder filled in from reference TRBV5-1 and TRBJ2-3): KAGVTQTPRYLIKTRGQQVTLSCSPISGHRSVSWYQQTPGQGLQFLFEYFSETQRNKGNFPGRFSGRQFSNSRSEMNVSTLELGDSALYLCASSLTSDTRDTQYFGPGTRLTVL.

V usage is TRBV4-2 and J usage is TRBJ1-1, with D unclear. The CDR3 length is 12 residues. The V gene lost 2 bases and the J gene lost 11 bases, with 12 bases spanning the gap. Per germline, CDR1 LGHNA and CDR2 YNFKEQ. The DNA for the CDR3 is TGTGCCAGCAGCCAATTTAGAGGGTGGGCTTTCTTT. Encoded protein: CASSQFRGWAFF.

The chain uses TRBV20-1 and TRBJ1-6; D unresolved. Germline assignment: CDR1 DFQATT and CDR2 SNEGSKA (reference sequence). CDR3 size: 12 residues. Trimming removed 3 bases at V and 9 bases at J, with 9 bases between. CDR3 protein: CSASLWGSPLHF. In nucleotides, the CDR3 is TGCAGTGCTAGTCTGTGGGGTTCACCCCTCCACTTT.

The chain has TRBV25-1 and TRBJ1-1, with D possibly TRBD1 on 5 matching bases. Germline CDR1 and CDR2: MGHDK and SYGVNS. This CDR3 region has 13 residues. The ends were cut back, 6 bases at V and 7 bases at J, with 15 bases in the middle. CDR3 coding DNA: TGTGCCAGCAGCAAGACAGACTATTATGAAGCTTTCTTT. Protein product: CASSKTDYYEAFF.

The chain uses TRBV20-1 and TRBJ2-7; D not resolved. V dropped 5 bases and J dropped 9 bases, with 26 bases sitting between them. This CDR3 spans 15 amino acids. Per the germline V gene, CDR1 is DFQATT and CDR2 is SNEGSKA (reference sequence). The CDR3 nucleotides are TGCAGTGCTCGACCAAGAGAGGTATTACGAGCGTGGCAGTACTTC. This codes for CSARPREVLRAWQYF.